Presented here are 32 T cell receptor beta chains from one specimen sequenced in a study of T-cell reconstitution after alpha-beta-depleted transplantation in children. The library targeted TCRbeta and was prepared with unique molecular identifiers. MiXCR, run by TCRdb on the PCR reads, gives a single entry per CDR3 protein. The table has about 500,000 distinct CDR3 sequences, about an eighth seen once. Here the sequenced sample was PBMCs, mostly from graft donor cells, taken 180 days after TCRalphabeta/CD19-depleted stem cell transplant. The receptors come from a female patient younger than 10 who had a stem cell transplant for aplastic anemia, so the T cells may come from the graft donor.

The V call is TRBV29-1, the J call TRBJ2-1, with 7 nucleotides matching TRBD1. V gave up 5 bases and J gave up 6 bases; unmatched junction bases: 7. Germline assignment: CDR1 SQVTM and CDR2 ANQGSEA. The CDR3 runs to 13 residues. The CDR3 DNA reads as TGCAGCGTTACAGGGGCATCTGGCAATGAGCAGTTCTTC. Translation: CSVTGASGNEQFF.

This clonotype was recorded only once. The J gene is TRBJ2-1, the V gene TRBV19, with 9 bases identical to TRBD2. Trimming took 8 bases from V and 7 from J; bases not matched to a gene: 15. CDR1 and CDR2 (germline): LNHDA, SQIVND (reference sequence). The length of the CDR3 is 16 residues. The DNA of the CDR3 is TGTGCCAGTGATCCCACTTCTAGCGGGGAAAGGAATGAGCAGTTCTTC. Amino acid sequence: CASDPTSSGERNEQFF.

There are many counts of this clonotype. This chain uses TRBV12-3 or TRBV12-4 with TRBJ2-1; 11 bases agree with TRBD1. The CDR3 totals 13 residues. V shed 11 bases and J 4 bases; nucleotides not matched to a gene: 4. CDR3 DNA: TGTGCCGCTGGGACAGGGGGATACAATGAGCAGTTCTTC. Amino acids: CAAGTGGYNEQFF.

The chain has TRBV20-1 and TRBJ2-1, with D possibly TRBD1 on 6 matching bases. Germline CDR1 is DFQATT and CDR2 is SNEGSKA (reference sequence). The V gene lost 8 bases and the J gene lost 0 bases, with 14 bases spanning the gap. This CDR3 spans 14 amino acids. Here the CDR3 DNA reads TGCAGTACACCGACAGGAAGCTCCTACAATGAGCAGTTCTTC. Protein sequence: CSTPTGSSYNEQFF.

Details on this clonotype: A much more abundant neighbour one base away suggests this may be a read error. The J gene is TRBJ2-3, the V gene TRBV28; 11 bases agree with TRBD2. The CDR3 has 16 residues. The germline gives CDR1 MDHEN, CDR2 SYDVKM. The CDR3 sequence is CAGSLTSGSGTDTQYF. The CDR3 nucleotides read TGTGCCGGCAGTTTAACTAGCGGGAGTGGCACAGATACGCAGTATTTT.

The chain combines TRBV7-8 with TRBJ1-2; no clear D. This CDR3 has 14 residues. V lost 1 base, J lost 8 bases, and 14 bases lay in between. Germline V CDR1 and CDR2: SGHVS, FQNEAQ. Here the CDR3 DNA reads TGTGCCAGCAGCTTAGTCTCGATCCTCGAAGGCTACACCTTC. Encoded protein: CASSLVSILEGYTF.

The chain uses TRBV11-3 and TRBJ2-5; D might be TRBD2 (6 bases). From germline, CDR1 is SGHNT and CDR2 YENEEA. The CDR3 runs 16 residues. Trimming removed 4 bases from V and 1 base from J, with 16 bases in between. The CDR3 region is CASSSPARRGQETQYF. CDR3 DNA sequence: TGTGCCAGCAGCTCCCCTGCCAGGAGGGGCCAAGAGACCCAGTACTTC.

The V call is TRBV28, the J call TRBJ1-3; possible D gene TRBD1, 5 bases. The CDR3 covers 13 residues. V was shortened by 8 bases and J by 9 bases, with 17 bases between the two germline ends. Germline values: CDR1 MDHEN, CDR2 SYDVKM. CDR3 in DNA: TGTGCCAGCGCCTCGTTAGGGGCTAGCACCATATATTTT. It is translated as CASASLGASTIYF.

There are a few counts of this clonotype. V usage is TRBV5-1 and J usage is TRBJ2-5; 7 bases line up with TRBD1. J lost 7 bases, V lost 0 bases, and 9 bases had no gene match. Germline V lookup: CDR1 SGHRS, CDR2 YFSETQ. The CDR3 runs 15 residues. The CDR3 protein is CASSLEGQLHGTQYF. The CDR3 coding sequence is TGCGCCAGCAGCTTGGAGGGACAGTTGCACGGGACCCAGTACTTC.

The chain joins TRBV19 to TRBJ2-1; 16 bases align to TRBD2. The CDR3 extends over 16 amino acids. The junction had 9 bases not matched to a gene; V was cut back by 7 bases and J by 9 bases. Per the germline V gene, CDR1 is LNHDA and CDR2 is SQIVND (reference sequence). In DNA form, the CDR3 reads TGTGCCAGTATCGGACCGGGACTAGCGGGAGGGGGTGAGCAGTTCTTC. Translating it yields CASIGPGLAGGGEQFF.

This clonotype has only a few counts. The V and J genes are TRBV11-2 and TRBJ2-1; 9 bases map to TRBD1. Germline lookup yields CDR1 SGHAT and CDR2 FQNNGV. The CDR3 consists of 16 residues. The V gene end was trimmed by 3 bases and the J gene end by 5 bases; junction bases not matched to a gene: 8. CDR3 DNA: TGTGCCAGCAGCTTCGGGACAGGGAGAAGGGACAATGAGCAGTTCTTC. Protein product: CASSFGTGRRDNEQFF.

This clonotype came up a few times. The chain carries TRBV9 and TRBJ1-1; 8 bases map to TRBD1. The V gene end was trimmed by 4 bases and the J gene end by 10 bases; junction bases not matched to a gene: 6. This CDR3 comprises 12 residues. Germline V lookup: CDR1 SGDLS, CDR2 YYNGEE. The CDR3 DNA reads as TGTGCCAGCAGCTCCAACAGGGGGGTAGCTTTCTTT. Protein product: CASSSNRGVAFF. Looking up the rest from reference TRBV9 and TRBJ1-1 gives the full variable domain: DSGVTQTPKHLITATGQRVTLRCSPRSGDLSVYWYQQSLDQGLQFLIQYYNGEERAKGNILERFSAQQFPDLHSELNLSSLELGDSALYFCASSSNRGVAFFGQGTRLTVV.

The chain carries TRBV25-1 and TRBJ2-7, with D perhaps given as TRBD1 or TRBD2 (5 bases each). Per the germline V gene, CDR1 is MGHDK and CDR2 is SYGVNS. The V end was cut by 5 bases, the J end by 3 bases, with 14 bases between. The CDR3 runs 14 residues. This chain's CDR3 is CASSPWGRHYEQYV. The DNA for the CDR3 is TGTGCCAGCAGTCCTTGGGGACGCCACTACGAGCAGTACGTC.

There are a few counts of this clonotype. V gene TRBV3-1 combines with J gene TRBJ1-5; tentatively, D is TRBD1 (5 bases). This CDR3 has 12 amino acids. The V gene's germline CDR1 is LGHDT and CDR2 YNNKEL (reference sequence). The V end was cut by 8 bases, the J end by 9 bases, with 14 bases between. The CDR3 here is CASRGTLGPQHF. The CDR3 region has the DNA TGTGCCAGCCGGGGGACCCTAGGGCCCCAGCATTTT. Variable domain in full (rest from reference TRBV3-1 and TRBJ1-5): DTAVSQTPKYLVTQMGNDKSIKCEQNLGHDTMYWYKQDSKKFLKIMFSYNNKELIINETVPNRFSPKSPDKAHLNLHINSLELGDSAVYFCASRGTLGPQHFGDGTRLSIL.

The chain recombines TRBV4-3 with TRBJ1-6, with TRBD1 identical over 10 bases. Germline CDR1 is LGHNA and CDR2 is YSLEER. With V trimmed by 0 bases and J by 10 bases, 6 bases remained unmatched. This CDR3 is built from 16 residues. For the CDR3, the DNA is TGCGCCAGCAGCCAAGATCCGACAGGGGGCCGGTCACCCCTCCACTTT. Translated, it gives CASSQDPTGGRSPLHF.

This clonotype has a handful of counts. The chain employs TRBV29-1 and TRBJ2-5; D possibly matches TRBD1 or TRBD2 (5 bases each). This CDR3 is 14 amino acids long. V lost 6 bases and J lost 5, with 19 bases in between. Germline values: CDR1 SQVTM, CDR2 ANQGSEA. This CDR3 reads CSVPVSAWGETQYF. CDR3 coding DNA: TGCAGCGTCCCGGTGTCAGCCTGGGGGGAGACCCAGTACTTC.

The V gene is TRBV2, the J gene TRBJ2-1; maybe TRBD1 (6 bases). V was clipped by 11 bases and J by 9 bases, with 38 bases between them. The CDR3 runs 19 residues. The germline gives CDR1 SNHLY, CDR2 FYNNEI. CDR3 residues: CALTRGHEGPIGAVVEQFF. CDR3 DNA sequence: TGTGCCCTGACACGGGGACACGAAGGTCCTATCGGGGCGGTGGTTGAGCAGTTCTTC. Using reference TRBV2 and TRBJ2-1 for the parts outside the CDR3, the full variable domain is EPEVTQTPSHQVTQMGQEVILRCVPISNHLYFYWYRQILGQKVEFLVSFYNNEISEKSEIFDDQFSVERPDGSNFTLKIRSTKLEDSAMYFCALTRGHEGPIGAVVEQFFGPGTRLTVL.

This clonotype appeared a few times. V usage is TRBV20-1 and J usage is TRBJ2-7, with 8 bases lining up with TRBD1. CDR3 length: 13 amino acids. Germline values: CDR1 DFQATT, CDR2 SNEGSKA (reference sequence). The CDR3 here is CIMGRTGSYEQYV. CDR3 DNA: TGCATCATGGGAAGGACAGGGAGCTACGAGCAGTACGTC.

This clonotype was recorded a few times. This chain joins TRBV12-3 or TRBV12-4 and TRBJ1-5; D unclear. The V end was cut by 4 bases, the J end by 2 bases, with 12 bases between. The CDR3 spans 15 residues. CDR3: CASSSDGVGNQPQHF. CDR3 in DNA: TGTGCCAGCAGTTCCGACGGGGTGGGCAATCAGCCCCAGCATTTT.

The chain carries TRBV2 and TRBJ1-2; D is perhaps TRBD1 (5 bases). CDR1 is SNHLY, CDR2 FYNNEI, per germline. The CDR3 is made up of 14 amino acids. Trimming cost V 8 bases and J 6 bases, with 19 bases left between them. The CDR3 coding sequence is TGTGCCAGCGGGGGGGTCAAGGGTCGTCATGGCTACACCTTC. Translating it yields CASGGVKGRHGYTF. Looking up the rest from reference TRBV2 and TRBJ1-2 gives the full variable domain: EPEVTQTPSHQVTQMGQEVILRCVPISNHLYFYWYRQILGQKVEFLVSFYNNEISEKSEIFDDQFSVERPDGSNFTLKIRSTKLEDSAMYFCASGGVKGRHGYTFGSGTRLTVV.

This chain joins TRBV12-3 or TRBV12-4 and TRBJ2-1, with D possibly matching TRBD1 (5 bases). V shed 1 base and J shed 9 bases, with 13 bases lying between them. The CDR3 extends over 14 amino acids. In DNA, the CDR3 is TGTGCCAGCAGTTTAGACAGGCACAGGCTTGAGCAGTTCTTC. This encodes CASSLDRHRLEQFF.

This sequence joins TRBV7-2 and TRBJ2-5, with 7 bases identical to TRBD2. Per germline, CDR1 SGHTA and CDR2 FQGNSA. The CDR3 has 17 amino acids. With 6 bases clipped from V and 0 bases from J, the junction kept 13 bases outside the gene matches. The CDR3 reads CASSRTPGLTYQETQYF. CDR3 DNA: TGTGCCAGCAGTCGTACTCCGGGACTAACGTACCAAGAGACCCAGTACTTC.

This clonotype was recorded at least ten times. The gene calls are TRBV12-3 or TRBV12-4 and TRBJ2-1; perhaps TRBD2 as D (6 bases). The CDR3 runs 17 residues. Trimming stripped 5 bases from V and 2 bases from J, with 19 bases between. The CDR3 DNA reads TGTGCCAGCAGTCCCCAAGGTAGCGGACGCCCCTACAATGAGCAGTTCTTC. It encodes CASSPQGSGRPYNEQFF.

The V call is TRBV5-1, the J call TRBJ2-7; TRBD1 matches 11 bases. CDR3 size: 14 residues. V lost 4 bases, J lost 5 bases, and 5 bases stayed unmatched. Germline assignment: CDR1 SGHRS and CDR2 YFSETQ. In nucleotides, the CDR3 is TGCGCCAGCAGCCCCGGGACAGGGGGAGACGAGCAGTACGTC. This gives the protein CASSPGTGGDEQYV.

The chain carries TRBV6-2 or TRBV6-3 and TRBJ1-5; possible D gene TRBD1, 6 bases. There are 17 residues in the CDR3. V was pared by 6 bases and J by 4 bases, with 22 bases between. CDR1 is MNHEY, CDR2 SVGEGT, per germline. CDR3 sequence (DNA): TGTGCCAGCAGAGAATCCCGAGTCACAGGGCTTAATCAGCCCCAGCATTTT. Translating it yields CASRESRVTGLNQPQHF.

This clonotype turned up a few times. This chain connects TRBV4-3 to TRBJ2-7; D possibly corresponds to TRBD1 (6 bases). V shed 4 bases and J shed 3 bases, with 16 bases lying between them. Germline lookup yields CDR1 LGHNA and CDR2 YSLEER. This CDR3 has 15 residues. The CDR3 sequence: CASSPELWDNYEQYF. The DNA of the CDR3 is TGCGCCAGCAGCCCAGAACTCTGGGACAACTACGAGCAGTACTTC.

This clonotype was observed many times. The V call is TRBV7-3, the J call TRBJ2-1; 8 bases are shared with TRBD2. Germline V gives CDR1 SGHTA, CDR2 FQGTGA. The CDR3 sequence is 15 residues long. The junction had 6 bases not matched to a gene; V was cut back by 5 bases and J by 3 bases. The CDR3 region has the DNA TGTGCCAGCAGCCGGGGACTAGGGGACTACAATGAGCAGTTCTTC. It codes for CASSRGLGDYNEQFF.

The chain has TRBV29-1 and TRBJ1-1; tentatively, D is TRBD1 (6 bases). The length of the CDR3 is 15 residues. Trimming removed 1 base from V and 0 bases from J, with 12 bases in between. Germline V gene data show CDR1 as SQVTM and CDR2 as ANQGSEA. For the CDR3, the DNA is TGCAGCGTTGAAGGGGGGCCCCAAATGAACACTGAAGCTTTCTTT. It translates to CSVEGGPQMNTEAFF. The variable domain in full, completed from reference TRBV29-1 and TRBJ1-1, reads SAVISQKPSRDICQRGTSLTIQCQVDSQVTMMFWYRQQPGQSLTLIATANQGSEATYESGFVIDKFPISRPNLTFSTLTVSNMSPEDSSIYLCSVEGGPQMNTEAFFGQGTRLTVV.

This clonotype was observed many times. This chain links TRBV15 with TRBJ2-2; TRBD1 aligns across 7 bases. This CDR3 spans 15 amino acids. V lost 7 bases, J lost 7 bases, and 12 bases stayed unmatched. CDR1 is LNHNV, CDR2 YYDKDF, per germline (reference sequence). The CDR3 DNA sequence: TGTGCCACCACCCCCCATGACAGGGACCACGGGGAGCTGTTTTTT. Amino acids: CATTPHDRDHGELFF. The entire variable domain, with the rest obtained from reference TRBV15 and TRBJ2-2, is as follows: DAMVIQNPRYQVTQFGKPVTLSCSQTLNHNVMYWYQQKSSQAPKLLFHYYDKDFNNEADTPDNFQSRRPNTSFCFLDIRSPGLGDTAMYLCATTPHDRDHGELFFGEGSRLTVL.

This clonotype appeared many times. The chain combines TRBV5-1 with TRBJ2-5; 7 positions agree with TRBD1. Trimming removed 2 bases from V and 4 bases from J; junction bases left unmatched: 5. Germline CDR1 is SGHRS and CDR2 is YFSETQ. The CDR3 loop spans 14 amino acids. This chain's CDR3 is CASSLPGGRETQYF. The CDR3 nucleotides read TGCGCCAGCAGCTTACCAGGGGGAAGAGAGACCCAGTACTTC.

A note on this clonotype: The CDR3 end shows no conserved phenylalanine or tryptophan, and so a read error is likely. The limits of the CDR3 on the DNA are not certain, so only TCRdb's listed CDR3 is given. V and J are TRBV3-1 and TRBJ2-1; TRBD2, the table's D call, lacks a check against the DNA. Germline CDR1 and CDR2: LGHDT and YNNKEL (reference sequence). A total of 13 residues make up the CDR3, ends included. This chain's CDR3 is CASSQDAGTSVVA.

Comments on this clonotype: This may be a read error, as it is one base from a much larger clone. The CDR3 DNA is TGCGCCAGCAGCCAAAACGGGGAGGTGTTTTTT. Translation gives CASSQNGEVFF. The chain combines TRBV5-1 with TRBJ2-2; D perhaps matches TRBD2 (6 bases). The CDR3 totals 11 residues. CDR1 SGHRS and CDR2 YFSETQ come from the germline V gene.